This T cell receptor beta chain was obtained from a study of blood T cell repertoires in COVID-19. As for the study in general: Specimens from acute and convalescent COVID-19 originated in the United States, Italy and Spain. Sources were T cells, B-cell-depleted T cells, or PBMCs; the material itself was cDNA or gDNA.

How the authors handled the data: Quantification of nucleated cells was approximated via reference gene primer amplification. Data came from immunoSEQ multiplex PCR; TCRdb stores just in-frame clones and leaves some out. The D gene and trimming were derived from the DNA, and the V and J assignments and clone size from that table. The sample holds around 130,000 clones, 75% to 90% seen once. Germline lookup yields CDR1 SGHVS and CDR2 FQNEAQ. V was clipped by 5 bases and J by 4 bases, with 14 bases between them. CDR3 length: 14 amino acids. The V gene is TRBV7-8, the J gene TRBJ1-1, with D perhaps matching TRBD1 (5 bases). This receptor was identified in a woman aged 45-65 years who had recovered from COVID-19. Specimen: peripheral blood. The CDR3 nucleotides are TGTGCCAGCAGCATCGGGGGAGAGGGCACTGAAGCTTTCTTT. Its protein is CASSIGGEGTEAFF.